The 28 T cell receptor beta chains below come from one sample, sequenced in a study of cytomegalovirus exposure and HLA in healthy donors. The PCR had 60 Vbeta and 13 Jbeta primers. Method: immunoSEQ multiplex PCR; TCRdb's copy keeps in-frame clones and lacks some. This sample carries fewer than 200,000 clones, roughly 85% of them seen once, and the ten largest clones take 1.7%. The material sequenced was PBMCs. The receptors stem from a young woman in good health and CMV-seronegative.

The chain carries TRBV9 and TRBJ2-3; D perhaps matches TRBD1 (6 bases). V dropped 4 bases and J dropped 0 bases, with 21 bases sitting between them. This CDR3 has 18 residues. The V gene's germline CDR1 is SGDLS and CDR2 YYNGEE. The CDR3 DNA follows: TGTGCCAGCAGCTTAGGCTCAGGGGTCCATACCAGCACAGATACGCAGTATTTT. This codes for CASSLGSGVHTSTDTQYF.

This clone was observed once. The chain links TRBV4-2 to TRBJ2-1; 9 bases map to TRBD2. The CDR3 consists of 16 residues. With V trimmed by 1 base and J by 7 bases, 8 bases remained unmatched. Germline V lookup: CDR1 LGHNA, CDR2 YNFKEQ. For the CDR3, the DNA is TGTGCCAGCAGCCAAGTTAGCGGGAGTGTGTATAATGAGCAGTTCTTC. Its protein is CASSQVSGSVYNEQFF.

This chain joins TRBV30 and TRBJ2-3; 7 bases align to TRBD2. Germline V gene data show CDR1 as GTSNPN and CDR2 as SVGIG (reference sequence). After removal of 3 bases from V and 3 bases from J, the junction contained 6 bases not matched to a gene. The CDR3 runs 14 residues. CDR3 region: CAWSPGLPTDTQYF. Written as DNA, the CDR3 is TGTGCCTGGAGCCCGGGACTACCAACAGATACGCAGTATTTT.

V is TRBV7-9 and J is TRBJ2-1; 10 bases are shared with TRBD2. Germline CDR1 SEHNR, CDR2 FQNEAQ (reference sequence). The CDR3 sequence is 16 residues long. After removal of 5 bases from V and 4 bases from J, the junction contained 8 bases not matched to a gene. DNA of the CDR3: TGTGCCAGCAGCCCTATTAGGACTAGCGGTTACAATGAGCAGTTCTTC. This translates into CASSPIRTSGYNEQFF.

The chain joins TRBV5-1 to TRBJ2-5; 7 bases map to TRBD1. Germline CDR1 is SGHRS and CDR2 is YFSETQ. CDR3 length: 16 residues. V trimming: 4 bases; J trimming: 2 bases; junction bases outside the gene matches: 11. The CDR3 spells CASSPWDSFSQETQYF. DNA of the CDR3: TGCGCCAGCAGCCCGTGGGACAGTTTTTCTCAAGAGACCCAGTACTTC.

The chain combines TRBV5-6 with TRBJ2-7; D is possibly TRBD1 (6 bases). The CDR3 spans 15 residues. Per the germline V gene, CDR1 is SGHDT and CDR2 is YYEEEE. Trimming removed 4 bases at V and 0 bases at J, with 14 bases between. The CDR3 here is CASSMGAGDSYEQYF. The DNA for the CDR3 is TGTGCCAGCAGCATGGGGGCCGGCGACTCCTACGAGCAGTACTTC.

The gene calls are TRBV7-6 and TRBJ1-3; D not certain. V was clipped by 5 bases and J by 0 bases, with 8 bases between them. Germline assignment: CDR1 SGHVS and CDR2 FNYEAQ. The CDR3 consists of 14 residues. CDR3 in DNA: TGTGCCAGCAGCGCGGAGTACTCTGGAAACACCATATATTTT. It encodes CASSAEYSGNTIYF.

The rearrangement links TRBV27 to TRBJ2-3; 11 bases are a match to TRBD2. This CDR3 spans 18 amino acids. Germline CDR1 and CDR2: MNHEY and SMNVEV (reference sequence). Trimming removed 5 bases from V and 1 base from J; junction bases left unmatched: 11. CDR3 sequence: CASSTRTSGQSRTDTQYF. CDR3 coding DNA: TGTGCCAGCAGTACGAGGACTAGCGGGCAGAGTCGCACAGATACGCAGTATTTT.

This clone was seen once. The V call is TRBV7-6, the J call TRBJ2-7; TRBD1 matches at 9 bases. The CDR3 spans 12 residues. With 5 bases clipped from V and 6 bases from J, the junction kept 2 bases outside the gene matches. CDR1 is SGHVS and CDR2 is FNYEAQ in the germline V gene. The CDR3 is CASSAGQGEQYV. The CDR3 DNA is TGTGCCAGCAGCGCGGGACAGGGCGAGCAGTACGTC.

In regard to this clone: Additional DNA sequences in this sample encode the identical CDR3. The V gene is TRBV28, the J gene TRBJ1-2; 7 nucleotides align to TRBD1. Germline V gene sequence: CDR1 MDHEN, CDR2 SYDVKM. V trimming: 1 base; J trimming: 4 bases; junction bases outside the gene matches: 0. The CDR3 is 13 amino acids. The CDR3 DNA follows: TGTGCCAGCAGTTTATCAGGGGGCTATGGCTACACCTTC. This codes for CASSLSGGYGYTF.

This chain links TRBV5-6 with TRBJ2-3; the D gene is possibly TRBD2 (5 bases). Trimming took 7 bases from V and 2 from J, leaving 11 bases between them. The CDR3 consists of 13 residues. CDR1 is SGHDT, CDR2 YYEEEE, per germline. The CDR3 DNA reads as TGTGCCAGCGGGAGCGGACCCACAGATACGCAGTATTTT. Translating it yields CASGSGPTDTQYF.

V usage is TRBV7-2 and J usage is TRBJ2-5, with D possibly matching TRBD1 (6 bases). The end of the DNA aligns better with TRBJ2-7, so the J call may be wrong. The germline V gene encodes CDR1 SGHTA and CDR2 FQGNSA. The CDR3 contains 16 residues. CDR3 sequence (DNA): TGTGCCAGCAGCTTAGAGCCCGAGGGGGTCCGCTACGAGCAGTACTTC. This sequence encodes CASSLEPEGVRYEQYF.

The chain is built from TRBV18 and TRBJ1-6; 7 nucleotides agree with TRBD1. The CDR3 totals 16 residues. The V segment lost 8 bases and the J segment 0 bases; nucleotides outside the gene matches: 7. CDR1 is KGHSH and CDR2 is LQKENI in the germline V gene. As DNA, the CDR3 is TGTGCCAGCGCAGGACAGGAGAGCTCCTATAATTCACCCCTCCACTTT. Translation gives CASAGQESSYNSPLHF.

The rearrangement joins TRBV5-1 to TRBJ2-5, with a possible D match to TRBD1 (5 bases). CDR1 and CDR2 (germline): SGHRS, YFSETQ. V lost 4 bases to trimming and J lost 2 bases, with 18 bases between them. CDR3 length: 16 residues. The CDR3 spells CASSTTHRQRQETQYF. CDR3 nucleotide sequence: TGCGCCAGCAGCACCACCCACCGACAGAGACAAGAGACCCAGTACTTC. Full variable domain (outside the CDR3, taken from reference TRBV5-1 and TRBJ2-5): KAGVTQTPRYLIKTRGQQVTLSCSPISGHRSVSWYQQTPGQGLQFLFEYFSETQRNKGNFPGRFSGRQFSNSRSEMNVSTLELGDSALYLCASSTTHRQRQETQYFGPGTRLLVL.

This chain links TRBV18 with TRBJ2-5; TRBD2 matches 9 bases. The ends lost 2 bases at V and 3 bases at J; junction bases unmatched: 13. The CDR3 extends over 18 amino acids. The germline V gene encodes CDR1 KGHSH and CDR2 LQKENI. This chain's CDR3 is CASSPFPPIAGDEETQYF. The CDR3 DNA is TGTGCCAGCTCACCATTCCCTCCTATAGCGGGAGACGAAGAGACCCAGTACTTC.

CDR3 DNA: TGTGCCAGCAGCTTGACAGGGTCCACCATATATTTT. Amino acids: CASSLTGSTIYF. V and J are TRBV5-8 and TRBJ1-3; the D gene is possibly TRBD1 (6 bases). The CDR3 is made up of 12 amino acids. V gave up 1 base and J gave up 9 bases, with 8 bases separating them. CDR1 SGHTS and CDR2 YDEGEE come from the germline V gene.

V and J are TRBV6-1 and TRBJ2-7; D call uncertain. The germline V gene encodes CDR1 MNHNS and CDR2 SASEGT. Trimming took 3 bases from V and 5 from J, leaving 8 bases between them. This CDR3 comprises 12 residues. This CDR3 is CASSDMTHEQYF. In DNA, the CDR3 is TGTGCCAGCAGTGACATGACTCACGAGCAGTACTTC.

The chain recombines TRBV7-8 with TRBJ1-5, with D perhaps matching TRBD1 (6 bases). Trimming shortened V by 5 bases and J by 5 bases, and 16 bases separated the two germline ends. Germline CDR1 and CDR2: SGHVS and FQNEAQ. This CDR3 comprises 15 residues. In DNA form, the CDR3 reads TGTGCCAGCAGCCCTACCGGGACAACCGATCAGCCCCAGCATTTT. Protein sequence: CASSPTGTTDQPQHF.

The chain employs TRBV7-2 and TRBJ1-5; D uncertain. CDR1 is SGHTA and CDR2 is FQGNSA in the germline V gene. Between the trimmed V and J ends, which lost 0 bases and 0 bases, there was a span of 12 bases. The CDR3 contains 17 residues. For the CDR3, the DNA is TGTGCCAGCAGCTTAGCGCTGGGCAGAGATAGCAATCAGCCCCAGCATTTT. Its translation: CASSLALGRDSNQPQHF.

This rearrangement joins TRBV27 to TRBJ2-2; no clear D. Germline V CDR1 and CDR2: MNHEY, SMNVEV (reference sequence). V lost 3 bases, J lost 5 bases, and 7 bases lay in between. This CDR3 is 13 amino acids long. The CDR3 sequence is CASSFSETGELFF. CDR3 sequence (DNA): TGTGCCAGCAGTTTTTCGGAGACCGGGGAGCTGTTTTTT.

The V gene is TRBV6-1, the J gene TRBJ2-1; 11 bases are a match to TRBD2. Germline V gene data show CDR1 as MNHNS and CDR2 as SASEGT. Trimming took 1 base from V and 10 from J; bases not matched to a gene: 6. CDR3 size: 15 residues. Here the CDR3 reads CASSEDSGRAEEQFF. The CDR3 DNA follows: TGTGCCAGCAGTGAAGATAGCGGGAGGGCCGAGGAGCAGTTCTTC.

In DNA form, the CDR3 reads TGTGCCAGCAGTAGAGGGGACAGGAACACCGGGGAGCTGTTTTTT. This encodes CASSRGDRNTGELFF. The chain is built from TRBV28 and TRBJ2-2; 7 nucleotides align to TRBD1. V shed 5 bases and J 1 base; nucleotides not matched to a gene: 4. CDR1 is MDHEN, CDR2 SYDVKM, per germline. The CDR3 extends over 15 amino acids.

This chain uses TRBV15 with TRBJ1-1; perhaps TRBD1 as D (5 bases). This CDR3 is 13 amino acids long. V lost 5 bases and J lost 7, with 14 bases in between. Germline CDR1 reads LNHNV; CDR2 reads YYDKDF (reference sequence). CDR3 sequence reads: CATSAQPGDEAFF. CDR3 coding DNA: TGTGCCACCAGCGCACAGCCGGGGGATGAAGCTTTCTTT.

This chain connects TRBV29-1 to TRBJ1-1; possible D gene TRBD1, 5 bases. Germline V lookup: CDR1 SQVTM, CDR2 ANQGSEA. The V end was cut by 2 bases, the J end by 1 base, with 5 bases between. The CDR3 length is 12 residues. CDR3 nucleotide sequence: TGCAGCGTTGAAAGGGGGAACACTGAAGCTTTCTTT. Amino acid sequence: CSVERGNTEAFF.

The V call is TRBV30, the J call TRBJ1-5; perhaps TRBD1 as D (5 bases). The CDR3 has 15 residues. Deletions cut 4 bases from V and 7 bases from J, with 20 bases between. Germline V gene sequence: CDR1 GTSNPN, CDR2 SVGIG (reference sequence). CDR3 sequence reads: CAWMRAGGTGQPQHF. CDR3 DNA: TGTGCCTGGATGCGGGCGGGGGGAACGGGGCAGCCCCAGCATTTT.

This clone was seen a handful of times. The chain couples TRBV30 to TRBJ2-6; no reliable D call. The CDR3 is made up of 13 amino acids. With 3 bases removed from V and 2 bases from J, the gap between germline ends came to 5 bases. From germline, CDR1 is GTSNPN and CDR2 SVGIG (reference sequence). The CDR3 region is CAWSQTGANVLTF. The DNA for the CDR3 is TGTGCCTGGAGCCAAACTGGGGCCAACGTCCTGACTTTC.

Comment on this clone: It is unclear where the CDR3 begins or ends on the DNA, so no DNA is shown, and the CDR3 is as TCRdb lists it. This chain's CDR3 is CASSFGQGTMDGYTF. This chain uses TRBV7-9 with TRBJ1-2; the D call of TRBD1 is as the table states it, not checked on the DNA. The germline gives CDR1 SEHNR, CDR2 FQNEAQ (reference sequence). The CDR3 has 15 residues if both end residues are counted.

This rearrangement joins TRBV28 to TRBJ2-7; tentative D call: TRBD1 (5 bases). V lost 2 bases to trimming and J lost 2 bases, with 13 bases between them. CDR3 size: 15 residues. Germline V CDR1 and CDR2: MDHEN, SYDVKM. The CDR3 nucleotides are TGTGCCAGCAGTTTAGGCGGACAACGGGCCTACGAGCAGTACGTC. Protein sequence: CASSLGGQRAYEQYV.